Listed below are T cell receptor beta chains from one sample, sequenced in a study of blood T cell repertoires in COVID-19. Sequenced by immunoSEQ multiplex PCR; TCRdb stores in-frame clones only, minus some. The sample lists hundreds of thousands of clones, roughly 90% seen once, with around 6.6% in the top ten. The sequenced sample consisted of peripheral blood. Receptors originate from a woman aged 65 to 85 with COVID-19, enrolled during active disease. Both conserved end residues are part of each CDR3. Each record gives: V gene, J gene, D gene, clone size, CDR3 protein, CDR3 DNA. A D gene is named only where the DNA matches it firmly. Rows may omit the clone size; those that give it use once, few, many or a size class.

v_gene: TRBV7-9; j_gene: TRBJ1-6; d_gene: NA; abundance: few; CDR3aa: CASRGSGVSPLHF; CDR3nt: TGTGCCAGCAGGGGTTCAGGGGTTTCACCCCTCCACTTT
v_gene: TRBV7-2; j_gene: TRBJ1-1; d_gene: TRBD1; abundance: NA; CDR3aa: CASSLAGGTGRFWMNTEAFF; CDR3nt: TGTGCCAGCAGCTTAGCCGGCGGGACAGGGAGGTTTTGGATGAACACTGAAGCTTTCTTT
v_gene: TRBV7-2; j_gene: TRBJ1-2; d_gene: NA; abundance: NA; CDR3aa: CASSLDGLSGYTF; CDR3nt: TGTGCCAGCAGCTTAGATGGGCTCTCTGGCTACACCTTC
v_gene: TRBV10-2; j_gene: TRBJ2-5; d_gene: TRBD2; abundance: few; CDR3aa: CASTGMRGGRRETQYF; CDR3nt: TGCGCCAGCACAGGTATGCGGGGGGGCCGCCGGGAGACCCAGTACTTC
v_gene: TRBV4-1; j_gene: TRBJ1-2; d_gene: NA; abundance: NA; CDR3aa: CASSQETGLLGSNYGYTF; CDR3nt: TGCGCCAGCAGCCAAGAGACGGGACTACTAGGCTCTAACTATGGCTACACCTTC
v_gene: TRBV27; j_gene: TRBJ1-1; d_gene: NA; abundance: NA; CDR3aa: CASSSDGHLGGNTEAFF; CDR3nt: TGTGCCAGCAGTTCGGACGGTCATTTGGGGGGGAACACTGAAGCTTTCTTT
v_gene: TRBV18; j_gene: TRBJ1-2; d_gene: NA; abundance: NA; CDR3aa: CASSPPGGVGYTF; CDR3nt: TGTGCCAGCTCACCTCCAGGAGGGGTTGGCTACACCTTC
v_gene: TRBV5-1; j_gene: TRBJ2-3; d_gene: TRBD2; abundance: NA; CDR3aa: CASKLAVSTDTQYF; CDR3nt: TGCGCCAGCAAACTAGCGGTGAGCACAGATACGCAGTATTTT
v_gene: TRBV28; j_gene: TRBJ2-7; d_gene: TRBD1; abundance: NA; CDR3aa: CASEMGTGIYEQYF; CDR3nt: TGTGCCAGCGAGATGGGGACAGGGATCTACGAGCAGTACTTC
v_gene: TRBV6-5; j_gene: TRBJ1-4; d_gene: NA; abundance: few; CDR3aa: CASSSTRVPSEKLFF; CDR3nt: TGTGCCAGCAGTTCCACGCGGGTCCCTAGTGAAAAACTGTTTTTT
v_gene: TRBV21-1; j_gene: TRBJ1-2; d_gene: NA; abundance: NA; CDR3aa: CASSGGTGTGKFNYGYTF; CDR3nt: TGTGCCAGCAGCGGGGGAACCGGGACAGGGAAATTTAACTATGGCTACACCTTC
v_gene: TRBV6-1; j_gene: TRBJ2-3; d_gene: NA; abundance: NA; CDR3aa: CASSEAPRASDTQYF; CDR3nt: TGTGCCAGCAGCGAAGCCCCCCGAGCTTCAGATACGCAGTATTTT
v_gene: TRBV29-1; j_gene: TRBJ1-2; d_gene: TRBD1; abundance: NA; CDR3aa: CSVERTGPPGYTF; CDR3nt: TGCAGCGTTGAGAGGACAGGGCCCCCTGGCTACACCTTC
v_gene: TRBV19; j_gene: TRBJ1-5; d_gene: NA; abundance: NA; CDR3aa: CASSRAINQPQHF; CDR3nt: TGTGCCAGTAGTCGCGCAATCAATCAGCCCCAGCATTTT
v_gene: TRBV20-1; j_gene: TRBJ1-5; d_gene: NA; abundance: NA; CDR3aa: CSASPQGPYQPQHF; CDR3nt: TGCAGTGCTAGTCCCCAGGGTCCATATCAGCCCCAGCATTTT